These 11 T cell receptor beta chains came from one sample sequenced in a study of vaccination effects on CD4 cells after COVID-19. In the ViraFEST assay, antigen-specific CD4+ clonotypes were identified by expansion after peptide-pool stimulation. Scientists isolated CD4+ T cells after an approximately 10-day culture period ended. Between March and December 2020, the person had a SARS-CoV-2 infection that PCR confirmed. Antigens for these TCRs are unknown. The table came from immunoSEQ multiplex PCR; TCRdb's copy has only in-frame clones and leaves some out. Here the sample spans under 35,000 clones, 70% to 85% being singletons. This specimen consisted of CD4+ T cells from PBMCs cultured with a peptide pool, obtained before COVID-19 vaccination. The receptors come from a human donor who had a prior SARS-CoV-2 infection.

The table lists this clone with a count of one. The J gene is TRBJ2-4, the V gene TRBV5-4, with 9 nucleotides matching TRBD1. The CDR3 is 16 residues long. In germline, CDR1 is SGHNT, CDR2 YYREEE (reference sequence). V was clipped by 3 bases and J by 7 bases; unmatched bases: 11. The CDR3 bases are TGTGCCAGCAGCTCACAAACAGGGGGCACGAGGAACATTCAGTACTTC. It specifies CASSSQTGGTRNIQYF.

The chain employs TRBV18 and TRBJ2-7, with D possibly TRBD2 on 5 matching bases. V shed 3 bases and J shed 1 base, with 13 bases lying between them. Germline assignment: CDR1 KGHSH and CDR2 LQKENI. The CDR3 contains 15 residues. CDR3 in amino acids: CASSPSGKPSYEQYF. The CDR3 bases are TGTGCCAGCTCACCTTCCGGGAAACCATCCTACGAGCAGTACTTC.

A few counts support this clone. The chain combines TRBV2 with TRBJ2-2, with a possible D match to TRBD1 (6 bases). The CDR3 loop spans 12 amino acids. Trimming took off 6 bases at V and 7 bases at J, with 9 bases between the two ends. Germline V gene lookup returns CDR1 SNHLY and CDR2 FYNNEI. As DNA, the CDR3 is TGTGCCAGCAGCCTGGACAGCGGGGAGCTGTTTTTT. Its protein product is CASSLDSGELFF.

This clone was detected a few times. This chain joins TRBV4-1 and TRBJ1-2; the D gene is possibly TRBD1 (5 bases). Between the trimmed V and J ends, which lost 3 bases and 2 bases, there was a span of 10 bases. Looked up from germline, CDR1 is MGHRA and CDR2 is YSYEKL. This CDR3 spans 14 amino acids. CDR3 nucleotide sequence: TGCGCCAGCAGCCATCAGGGACGAAACTATGGCTACACCTTC. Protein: CASSHQGRNYGYTF.

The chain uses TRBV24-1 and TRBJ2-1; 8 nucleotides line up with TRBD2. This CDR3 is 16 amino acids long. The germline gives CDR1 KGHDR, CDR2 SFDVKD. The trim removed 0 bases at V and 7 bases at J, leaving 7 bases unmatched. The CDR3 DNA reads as TGTGCCACCAGTGATTTGGAGTTAGCGGGAACTAATGAGCAGTTCTTC. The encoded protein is CATSDLELAGTNEQFF.

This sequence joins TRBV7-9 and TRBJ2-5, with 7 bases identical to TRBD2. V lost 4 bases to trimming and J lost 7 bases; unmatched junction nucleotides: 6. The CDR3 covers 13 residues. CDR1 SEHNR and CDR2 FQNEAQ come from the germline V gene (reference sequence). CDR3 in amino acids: CASSWEGGWTQYF. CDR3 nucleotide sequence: TGTGCCAGCAGCTGGGAGGGTGGATGGACCCAGTACTTC. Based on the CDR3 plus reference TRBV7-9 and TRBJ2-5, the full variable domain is DTGVSQNPRHKITKRGQNVTFRCDPISEHNRLYWYRQTLGQGPEFLTYFQNEAQLEKSRLLSDRFSAERPKGSFSTLEIQRTEQGDSAMYLCASSWEGGWTQYFGPGTRLLVL.

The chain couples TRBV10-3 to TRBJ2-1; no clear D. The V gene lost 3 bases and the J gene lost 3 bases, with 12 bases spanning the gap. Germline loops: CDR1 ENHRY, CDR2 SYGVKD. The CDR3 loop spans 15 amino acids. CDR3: CAISDGEMGYNEQFF. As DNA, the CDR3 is TGTGCCATCAGTGATGGAGAAATGGGCTACAATGAGCAGTTCTTC.

CDR3 protein: CASSYAVGIPLGYTF. DNA of the CDR3: TGTGCCAGCAGTTACGCCGTAGGAATCCCTCTTGGCTACACCTTC. This sequence joins TRBV6-5 and TRBJ1-2; no reliable D call. There are 15 residues in the CDR3. V lost 2 bases to trimming and J lost 7 bases, with 17 bases between them. Germline V CDR1 and CDR2: MNHEY, SVGAGI.

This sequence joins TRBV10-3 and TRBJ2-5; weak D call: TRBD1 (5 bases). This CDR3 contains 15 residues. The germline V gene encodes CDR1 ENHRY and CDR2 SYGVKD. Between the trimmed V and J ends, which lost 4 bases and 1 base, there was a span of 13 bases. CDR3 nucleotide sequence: TGTGCCATCAGTGGGCACAAGGGGCCCCAAGAGACCCAGTACTTC. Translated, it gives CAISGHKGPQETQYF.

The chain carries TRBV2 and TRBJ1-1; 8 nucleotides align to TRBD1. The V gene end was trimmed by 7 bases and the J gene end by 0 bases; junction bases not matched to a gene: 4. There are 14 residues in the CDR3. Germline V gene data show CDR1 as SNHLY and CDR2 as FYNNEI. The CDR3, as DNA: TGTGCCAGCAACTCAGGGGGCCTGAACACTGAAGCTTTCTTT. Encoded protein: CASNSGGLNTEAFF.

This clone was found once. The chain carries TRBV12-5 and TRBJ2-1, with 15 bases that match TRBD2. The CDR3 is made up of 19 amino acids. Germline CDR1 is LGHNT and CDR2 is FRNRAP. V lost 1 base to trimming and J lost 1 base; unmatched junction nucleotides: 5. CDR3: CASGLAGTSGRTSYNEQFF. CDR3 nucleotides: TGTGCTAGTGGTTTGGCCGGGACTAGCGGGAGGACATCCTACAATGAGCAGTTCTTC.